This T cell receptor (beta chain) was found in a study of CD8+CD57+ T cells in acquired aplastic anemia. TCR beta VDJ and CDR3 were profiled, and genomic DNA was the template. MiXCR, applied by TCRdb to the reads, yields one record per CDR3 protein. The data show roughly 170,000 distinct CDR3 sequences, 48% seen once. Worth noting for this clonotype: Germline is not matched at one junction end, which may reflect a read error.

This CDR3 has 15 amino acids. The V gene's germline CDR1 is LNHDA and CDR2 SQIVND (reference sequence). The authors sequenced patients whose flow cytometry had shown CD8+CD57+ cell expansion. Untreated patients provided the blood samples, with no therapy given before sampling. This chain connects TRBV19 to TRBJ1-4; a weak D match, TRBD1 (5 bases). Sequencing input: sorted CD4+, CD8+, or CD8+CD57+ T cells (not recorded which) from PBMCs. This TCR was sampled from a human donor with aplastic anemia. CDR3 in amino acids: CASSTDQTANEKLFF. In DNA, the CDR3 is TGTGCCAGTAGTACTGACCAGACAGCTAACGAAAAACTGTTTTTT.